The next 32 T cell receptor beta chains were all read from a single sample in a study of Ad26.COV2.S vaccination and SARS-CoV-2 variants. Treatment indicated: some 20 received Ad26.COV2.S at low or high dose, single or two shots; 5 received placebo; per-sample allocation not given. At day 63 after the first vaccine or placebo injection, samples were drawn. TCRdb's copy holds only in-frame clones and misses some; the assay was immunoSEQ multiplex PCR. This table holds 300,000 to 400,000 clones, roughly 90% found once. Sequenced here: peripheral blood, sampled in a trial of Ad26.COV2.S vaccine versus placebo. These receptor sequences come from a person between 18 and 65 years old who received the Ad26.COV2.S COVID-19 vaccine or a placebo.

This clone has a handful of counts. The chain uses TRBV24-1 and TRBJ2-3, with 9 bases lining up with TRBD2. V trimming: 3 bases; J trimming: 3 bases; junction bases outside the gene matches: 3. The CDR3 spans 15 residues. Germline loops: CDR1 KGHDR, CDR2 SFDVKD. The CDR3 nucleotides are TGTGCCACCAGTGATAGGGCGGGAGGGACAGATACGCAGTATTTT. Amino acids: CATSDRAGGTDTQYF.

The V and J genes are TRBV30 and TRBJ1-3, with D possibly being TRBD1 (6 bases). The CDR3 loop spans 14 amino acids. V shed 2 bases and J shed 4 bases, with 12 bases lying between them. Per germline, CDR1 GTSNPN and CDR2 SVGIG (reference sequence). CDR3 residues: CAWSTDSLGNTIYF. The CDR3 DNA is TGTGCCTGGAGTACGGACAGCCTCGGAAACACCATATATTTT.

The chain employs TRBV7-9 and TRBJ1-4, with TRBD1 identical over 7 bases. The V and J ends lost 3 bases and 6 bases, in that order; junction bases with no gene match: 7. The CDR3 loop spans 15 amino acids. Germline CDR1 and CDR2: SEHNR and FQNEAQ (reference sequence). This CDR3 reads CASSFKGALHEKLFF. Written as DNA, the CDR3 is TGTGCCAGCAGCTTCAAGGGGGCGTTGCATGAAAAACTGTTTTTT.

This rearrangement joins TRBV16 to TRBJ2-1; 7 bases align to TRBD2. V gave up 8 bases and J gave up 2 bases; unmatched junction bases: 6. This CDR3 contains 14 residues. The germline V gene encodes CDR1 KGHSY and CDR2 FQNENV. The DNA of the CDR3 is TGTGCCAGCCTCCGGCGGGGGACCTACAATGAGCAGTTCTTC. Its translation is CASLRRGTYNEQFF.

This clone was picked up a small number of times. The rearrangement links TRBV3-1 (or the pseudogene TRBV3-2) to TRBJ2-5; D tentatively fits TRBD1 or TRBD2 (5 bases each). This CDR3 region has 14 residues. V lost 1 base, J lost 0 bases, and 6 bases lay in between. The V gene's germline CDR1 is LGHDT and CDR2 YNNKEL (reference sequence). As DNA, the CDR3 is TGTGCCAGCAGCCAAGGGGGGTACCAAGAGACCCAGTACTTC. As protein: CASSQGGYQETQYF.

Only one count was recorded for this clone. The V and J genes are TRBV4-3 and TRBJ1-4; no reliable D call. Germline lookup yields CDR1 LGHNA and CDR2 YSLEER. Trimming removed 0 bases from V and 4 bases from J, with 3 bases in between. The CDR3 has 13 amino acids. In DNA, the CDR3 is TGCGCCAGCAGCCAAGAGTTTAATGAAAAACTGTTTTTT. The encoded protein is CASSQEFNEKLFF.

The chain carries TRBV7-9 and TRBJ1-2; no clear D gene. The germline V gene has CDR1 SEHNR and CDR2 FQNEAQ (reference sequence). Trimming took off 1 base at V and 4 bases at J, with 10 bases between the two ends. The CDR3 extends over 14 amino acids. The CDR3 DNA sequence: TGTGCCAGCAGCTTAGAGTCGGGATTCTATGGCTACACCTTC. It encodes CASSLESGFYGYTF. The variable domain in full, completed from reference TRBV7-9 and TRBJ1-2, reads DTGVSQNPRHKITKRGQNVTFRCDPISEHNRLYWYRQTLGQGPEFLTYFQNEAQLEKSRLLSDRFSAERPKGSFSTLEIQRTEQGDSAMYLCASSLESGFYGYTFGSGTRLTVV.

This chain joins TRBV7-6 and TRBJ2-5; 11 bases are a match to TRBD2. The CDR3 loop spans 18 amino acids. CDR1 and CDR2 (germline): SGHVS, FNYEAQ. J was trimmed by 2 bases and V by 0 bases; bases with no gene match: 8. As DNA, the CDR3 is TGTGCCAGCAGCTTAGCAGGTGGAACTAGCGGGAGTCAAGAGACCCAGTACTTC. This sequence encodes CASSLAGGTSGSQETQYF.

This CDR3 is CASSLGGEYYEQYF. The DNA for the CDR3 is TGTGCCAGCAGCTTAGGAGGGGAGTATTACGAGCAGTACTTC. V is TRBV13 and J is TRBJ2-7, with D possibly being TRBD1 or TRBD2 (5 bases each). V was pared by 0 bases and J by 4 bases, with 10 bases between. CDR1 and CDR2 (germline): PRHDT, FYEKMQ (reference sequence). The length of the CDR3 is 14 residues.

Here the CDR3 reads CASSWTSGRQDTGELFF. CDR3 in DNA: TGTGCCAGCAGCTGGACTAGCGGGAGGCAGGACACCGGGGAGCTGTTTTTT. The V gene is TRBV11-3, the J gene TRBJ2-2; 14 positions match TRBD2. V shed 4 bases, J shed 3 bases, and the junction held 4 bases outside the gene matches. Germline V gene data show CDR1 as SGHNT and CDR2 as YENEEA. The CDR3 is 17 amino acids.

The chain employs TRBV3-1 (or the pseudogene TRBV3-2) and TRBJ2-1; D is tentatively TRBD1 or TRBD2 (6 bases each). Germline-derived CDR1 and CDR2 are LGHDT and YNNKEL (reference sequence). V was clipped by 2 bases and J by 12 bases, with 23 bases between them. This CDR3 has 16 amino acids. CDR3 coding DNA: TGTGCCAGCAGCCAACCCTTGACAGGCGGCTCGGGGGTGCAGTTCTTC. Amino acids: CASSQPLTGGSGVQFF.

This rearrangement joins TRBV28 to TRBJ2-7; D is possibly TRBD1 (6 bases). The CDR3 spans 14 residues. Germline values: CDR1 MDHEN, CDR2 SYDVKM. V gave up 6 bases and J gave up 2 bases, with 14 bases separating them. The CDR3 here is CASRPWGPTYEQYV. DNA of the CDR3: TGTGCCAGCAGACCCTGGGGGCCCACCTACGAGCAGTACGTC.

This clone showed up just once. The V call is TRBV3-1 (or the pseudogene TRBV3-2), the J call TRBJ1-1, with D perhaps TRBD1 (6 bases). The CDR3 runs 15 residues. Deletions cut 3 bases from V and 0 bases from J, with 11 bases between. The germline gives CDR1 LGHDT, CDR2 YNNKEL (reference sequence). The chain's CDR3 is CASSHEGGMNTEAFF. In DNA, the CDR3 is TGTGCCAGCAGCCACGAGGGGGGCATGAACACTGAAGCTTTCTTT.

The V and J genes are TRBV11-3 and TRBJ2-5; D remains ambiguous. The CDR3 has 14 amino acids. V lost 4 bases and J lost 7, with 16 bases in between. Germline V lookup: CDR1 SGHNT, CDR2 YENEEA. The CDR3 loop is CASSSAHTLRTQYF. The CDR3 DNA sequence: TGTGCCAGCAGCTCCGCACACACACTGAGGACCCAGTACTTC. Full variable domain (remainder filled in from reference TRBV11-3 and TRBJ2-5): EAGVVQSPRYKIIEKKQPVAFWCNPISGHNTLYWYLQNLGQGPELLIRYENEEAVDDSQLPKDRFSAERLKGVDSTLKIQPAELGDSAVYLCASSSAHTLRTQYFGPGTRLLVL.

The chain is built from TRBV4-2 and TRBJ2-7; 11 bases agree with TRBD2. Germline assignment: CDR1 LGHNA and CDR2 YNFKEQ. After removal of 4 bases from V and 2 bases from J, the junction contained 4 bases not matched to a gene. This CDR3 is built from 15 residues. The DNA for the CDR3 is TGTGCCAGCAGCCCCACTAGCGGGAGTACCTACGAGCAGTACGTC. This translates into CASSPTSGSTYEQYV.

The chain couples TRBV5-4 to TRBJ1-1; TRBD1 aligns across 7 bases. The J segment lost 6 bases and the V segment lost 4 bases, leaving 15 bases of the junction unmatched. Germline assignment: CDR1 SGHNT and CDR2 YYREEE (reference sequence). CDR3 size: 16 residues. The CDR3 reads CASSPTLADRAAEAFF. DNA for the CDR3: TGTGCCAGCAGCCCCACTCTAGCAGACAGGGCCGCTGAAGCTTTCTTT.

The chain joins TRBV5-4 to TRBJ1-1, with 8 positions matching TRBD1. This CDR3 has 13 residues. The germline V gene has CDR1 SGHNT and CDR2 YYREEE (reference sequence). Unmatched junction bases numbered 2, after V lost 7 bases and J lost 0 bases. The CDR3: CASYRGVNTEAFF. The CDR3 nucleotides are TGTGCCAGCTACAGGGGGGTGAACACTGAAGCTTTCTTT.

J is TRBJ1-5 and V is TRBV6-2 or TRBV6-3; TRBD1 agrees at 10 bases. CDR3 length equals 17 residues. V lost 5 bases, J lost 1 base, and 8 bases stayed unmatched. Germline CDR1 is MNHEY and CDR2 is SVGEGT. The CDR3 spells CASSPGQGLQSNQPQHF. DNA of the CDR3: TGTGCCAGCAGTCCGGGACAGGGGTTACAGAGCAATCAGCCCCAGCATTTT.

The CDR3 here is CASSQGEGYTQYF. The CDR3 bases are TGTGCCAGCAGCCAAGGGGAGGGGTATACGCAGTATTTT. The J gene is TRBJ2-3, the V gene TRBV3-1 (or the pseudogene TRBV3-2), with 7 bases lining up with TRBD2. The CDR3 has 13 amino acids. Germline V gene sequence: CDR1 LGHDT, CDR2 YNNKEL (reference sequence). The V and J ends lost 1 base and 7 bases, in that order; junction bases with no gene match: 2.

The rearrangement links TRBV14 to TRBJ2-5; D not resolved. CDR1 and CDR2 (germline): SGHDN, FVKESK. Between the trimmed V and J ends, which lost 2 bases and 4 bases, there was a span of 8 bases. The CDR3 is made up of 13 amino acids. CDR3 nucleotides: TGTGCCAGCAGCCAAACCCCCAGAGAGACCCAGTACTTC. Its protein is CASSQTPRETQYF.

This rearrangement joins TRBV11-3 to TRBJ1-1; perhaps TRBD1 as D (5 bases). V dropped 4 bases and J dropped 10 bases, with 19 bases sitting between them. Looked up from germline, CDR1 is SGHNT and CDR2 is YENEEA. This CDR3 has 14 residues. The CDR3 DNA sequence: TGTGCCAGCAGCTCCCTGAGGGTAGGGGTTGGAGCTTTCTTT. Its translation is CASSSLRVGVGAFF.

This chain links TRBV28 with TRBJ1-1; D is unresolved. V lost 10 bases to trimming and J lost 1 base, with 25 bases between them. Germline V gives CDR1 MDHEN, CDR2 SYDVKM. This CDR3 has 17 residues. The CDR3: CATTFLVGLNGNTEAFF. In nucleotides, the CDR3 is TGTGCCACCACGTTTTTGGTCGGGCTGAACGGGAACACTGAAGCTTTCTTT.

The chain recombines TRBV18 with TRBJ2-3; D remains unclear. Germline V lookup: CDR1 KGHSH, CDR2 LQKENI. Trimming took off 3 bases at V and 0 bases at J, with 7 bases between the two ends. This CDR3 has 14 residues. CDR3 nucleotides: TGTGCCAGCTCACCGGGATTTAGCACAGATACGCAGTATTTT. It translates to CASSPGFSTDTQYF. The whole variable domain, filled in from reference TRBV18 and TRBJ2-3, reads NAGVMQNPRHLVRRRGQEARLRCSPMKGHSHVYWYRQLPEEGLKFMVYLQKENIIDESGMPKERFSAEFPKEGPSILRIQQVVRGDSAAYFCASSPGFSTDTQYFGPGTRLTVL.

This sequence joins TRBV4-1 and TRBJ2-3; 7 nucleotides align to TRBD2. CDR3 length: 16 residues. Losses at the gene ends were 4 bases for V and 0 bases for J; bases not matched to a gene: 7. The V gene's germline CDR1 is MGHRA and CDR2 YSYEKL. CDR3 amino acids: CASSRMGSGSTDTQYF. CDR3 DNA sequence: TGCGCCAGCAGCCGCATGGGTAGCGGGAGCACAGATACGCAGTATTTT.

CDR3: CASRSGQGAYDTQYF. The CDR3 bases are TGTGCCAGCAGATCCGGACAGGGGGCTTATGATACGCAGTATTTT. The V and J genes are TRBV27 and TRBJ2-3; 11 bases line up with TRBD1. CDR1 and CDR2 (germline): MNHEY, SMNVEV (reference sequence). The junction had 8 bases not matched to a gene; V was cut back by 6 bases and J by 6 bases. The CDR3 contains 15 residues.

The V gene is TRBV6-5, the J gene TRBJ1-2; D remains ambiguous. CDR1 and CDR2 (germline): MNHEY, SVGAGI. CDR3 length: 16 residues. V lost 0 bases and J 5 bases, leaving 16 bases between the germline ends. In nucleotides, the CDR3 is TGTGCCAGCAGTTACTCGACGTCGGCCATTGCTTATGGCTACACCTTC. It translates to CASSYSTSAIAYGYTF.

V is TRBV20-1 and J is TRBJ1-1, with D possibly being TRBD1 (6 bases). The CDR3 is made up of 11 amino acids. Germline V gene lookup returns CDR1 DFQATT and CDR2 SNEGSKA (reference sequence). V shed 4 bases and J shed 3 bases, with 6 bases lying between them. This CDR3 reads CSANRDTEAFF. CDR3 sequence (DNA): TGCAGTGCTAACAGGGACACTGAAGCTTTCTTT.

V and J are TRBV5-4 and TRBJ2-5; 8 positions agree with TRBD1. Germline CDR1 and CDR2: SGHNT and YYREEE (reference sequence). The CDR3 is 16 residues long. Trimming took 4 bases from V and 4 from J; bases not matched to a gene: 12. CDR3 residues: CASSPQGGGRGETQYF. The CDR3 bases are TGTGCCAGCAGCCCACAGGGGGGCGGTAGGGGAGAGACCCAGTACTTC.

V usage is TRBV5-6 and J usage is TRBJ1-6; no definite D call. Per the germline V gene, CDR1 is SGHDT and CDR2 is YYEEEE. The germline V and J ends were trimmed by 0 bases and 8 bases, with 9 bases remaining between them. The CDR3 sequence is 14 residues long. The CDR3 DNA follows: TGTGCCAGCAGCTTGGGCTCCCCCTATTCACCCCTCCACTTT. Translating it yields CASSLGSPYSPLHF.

The V call is TRBV5-1, the J call TRBJ1-5; D is undetermined. Germline V CDR1 and CDR2: SGHRS, YFSETQ. The CDR3 sequence is 15 residues long. V lost 0 bases and J 1 base, leaving 8 bases between the germline ends. DNA of the CDR3: TGCGCCAGCAGCTTGGGGACCCAGAGCAATCAGCCCCAGCATTTT. Translated, it gives CASSLGTQSNQPQHF.

The rearrangement links TRBV27 to TRBJ2-7; D may be TRBD1 or TRBD2 (6 bases each). V lost 2 bases, J lost 6 bases, and 17 bases lay in between. CDR3 length equals 15 residues. CDR1 MNHEY and CDR2 SMNVEV come from the germline V gene (reference sequence). CDR3: CASSLMRGGLSEQYF. The CDR3 nucleotides read TGTGCCAGCAGTTTAATGCGAGGGGGACTGAGCGAGCAGTACTTC.

The CDR3 nucleotides are TGTGCCAGCACTACACAATACGGAAACACCATATATTTT. The encoded protein is CASTTQYGNTIYF. The rearrangement uses TRBV12-3 or TRBV12-4 and TRBJ1-3; D unresolved. The CDR3 consists of 13 residues. V shed 7 bases and J shed 4 bases, with 11 bases lying between them.